The entry that follows covers one T cell receptor beta chain sequence. Its target is not known. The data originate from a study of identical twins' blood T cells. Study observations and caveats: Abundant TCRbeta CDR3s overlapped more between twins than with unrelated donors.

CDR3 length: 15 residues. The V end lost 1 base, the J end lost 7 bases, and 15 bases lay between the germline ends. Germline values: CDR1 SGHTS, CDR2 YDEGEE. As originally analysed: Each donor had about 95,000 to nearly 550,000 clonotypes. TCRdb itself ran the 5' RACE reads through MiXCR, one entry per CDR3 protein. TCRdb's processing, not the authors' own work, is the source of the V and J calls. This sample has 350,000 to 400,000 distinct CDR3 sequences; 28% occur once, and the top ten carry roughly 6.1%. Three pairs of healthy female monozygous twins were the donors. This sequence originates from a woman aged 18 to 55 in good health. This sequence joins TRBV5-8 and TRBJ2-1, with D perhaps TRBD1 (5 bases). The specimen was PBMCs. This CDR3 reads CASSLSVRKGNEQFF. In DNA form, the CDR3 reads TGTGCCAGCAGCTTGTCGGTGCGGAAGGGGAATGAGCAGTTCTTC.